These 26 T cell receptor beta chains share one sample of origin, sequenced in a study of breast tumors, draining lymph nodes, adjacent tissues. TCRdb re-called the multiplex PCR reads with MiXCR, one entry per CDR3 protein. Of tens of thousands of distinct CDR3 sequences in the sample, under 50% were seen once. The specimen sequenced was breast tumor tissue. All receptors derive from a female donor with breast cancer. Some clones in this sample may be carry-over from other donors' samples.

This chain links TRBV7-9 with TRBJ2-7; the match to TRBD1 covers 8 bases. With V trimmed by 5 bases and J by 7 bases, 4 bases remained unmatched. This CDR3 spans 12 amino acids. The germline gives CDR1 SEHNR, CDR2 FQNEAQ (reference sequence). Here the CDR3 reads CASSPDRVEQYF. The CDR3, as DNA: TGTGCCAGCAGCCCGGACAGGGTTGAGCAGTACTTC.

This clonotype was counted at least ten times. The chain has TRBV7-3 and TRBJ2-1, with D perhaps matching TRBD1 (5 bases). This CDR3 is 12 amino acids long. With 5 bases removed from V and 15 bases from J, the gap between germline ends came to 17 bases. The germline CDR1 and CDR2 sequences are SGHTA and FQGTGA. The CDR3 DNA reads TGTGCCAGCAGCCCAACAGGAGTTACTTTGTTCTTC. Amino acids: CASSPTGVTLFF. The variable domain in full, with the rest retrieved from reference TRBV7-3 and TRBJ2-1, is GAGVSQTPSNKVTEKGKYVELRCDPISGHTALYWYRQSLGQGPEFLIYFQGTGAADDSGLPNDRFFAVRPEGSVSTLKIQRTERGDSAVYLCASSPTGVTLFFGPGTRLTVL.

This clonotype was counted many times. The gene calls are TRBV4-1 and TRBJ1-2, with no clear D. This CDR3 region has 15 residues. The V and J ends lost 0 bases and 4 bases respectively, with 12 bases between them. CDR1 MGHRA and CDR2 YSYEKL come from the germline V gene. The DNA for the CDR3 is TGCGCCAGCAGCCAAGACAGGTCTCGGGTCTATGGCTACACCTTC. This codes for CASSQDRSRVYGYTF.

This clonotype was seen at least ten times. The chain links TRBV5-5 to TRBJ2-7, with a possible D match to TRBD1 (6 bases). V shed 0 bases and J shed 6 bases, with 19 bases lying between them. The CDR3 is 16 amino acids. CDR1 and CDR2 from the germline V gene are SGHKS and YYEKEE (reference sequence). DNA of the CDR3: TGTGCCAGCAGCTTGGGTTACCCACAGGGAGTCGGCGAGCAGTACTTC. It translates to CASSLGYPQGVGEQYF.

The gene calls are TRBV6-6 and TRBJ1-1; D unresolved. The CDR3 has 16 residues. Trimming stripped 0 bases from V and 2 bases from J, with 13 bases between. Germline V gene data show CDR1 as MNHNY and CDR2 as SVGAGI (reference sequence). DNA for the CDR3: TGTGCCAGCAGTTACTCGACGGGCATCGACAACACTGAAGCTTTCTTT. Protein sequence: CASSYSTGIDNTEAFF.

This clonotype was seen many times. The chain couples TRBV7-2 to TRBJ1-6; 11 bases match TRBD1. The CDR3 sequence is 17 residues long. Losses at the gene ends were 5 bases for V and 7 bases for J; bases not matched to a gene: 10. The germline CDR1 and CDR2 sequences are SGHTA and FQGNSA. Here the CDR3 reads CASSSLPGQGGNSPLHF. CDR3 in DNA: TGTGCCAGCAGCAGCCTCCCGGGACAGGGGGGGAATTCACCCCTCCACTTT.

This clonotype was found many times. The rearrangement joins TRBV2 to TRBJ2-2, with TRBD2 matching 10 bases. Trimming at V came to 3 bases and at J to 4 bases, leaving 5 bases not matched to a gene. This CDR3 spans 16 amino acids. Germline V gene data show CDR1 as SNHLY and CDR2 as FYNNEI. The CDR3 here is CASSDGLAGVTGELFF. The CDR3 DNA sequence: TGTGCCAGCAGTGATGGGCTAGCGGGAGTCACCGGGGAGCTGTTTTTT.

The genes are TRBV9 and TRBJ1-4; weak D call: TRBD1 (5 bases). Looked up from germline, CDR1 is SGDLS and CDR2 is YYNGEE. The CDR3 is 15 amino acids. The V end lost 0 bases, the J end lost 8 bases, and 14 bases lay between the germline ends. CDR3 amino acids: CASSVEGQGREKLFF. The CDR3 DNA reads as TGTGCCAGCAGCGTAGAGGGGCAGGGTCGGGAAAAACTGTTTTTT.

V gene TRBV24-1 combines with J gene TRBJ2-3; TRBD1 matches 7 bases. Germline V gives CDR1 KGHDR, CDR2 SFDVKD. V lost 1 base, J lost 2 bases, and 8 bases stayed unmatched. CDR3 length: 17 residues. The CDR3 DNA sequence: TGTGCCACCAGTGATTTTCTCCCAGGGGGAAACACAGATACGCAGTATTTT. It codes for CATSDFLPGGNTDTQYF.

CDR3 sequence: CASSPAGQGKYEQYF. The CDR3 DNA follows: TGTGCCAGCAGCCCGGCGGGACAGGGGAAATACGAGCAGTACTTC. This rearrangement joins TRBV11-3 to TRBJ2-7; 10 bases are a match to TRBD1. Germline trimming cut 5 bases from V and 4 bases from J; bases unmatched to any gene: 8. This CDR3 spans 15 amino acids. Germline assignment: CDR1 SGHNT and CDR2 YENEEA.

This clonotype came up many times. V gene TRBV18 combines with J gene TRBJ2-5, with TRBD2 matching 7 bases. J was trimmed by 5 bases and V by 2 bases; bases with no gene match: 8. Per germline, CDR1 KGHSH and CDR2 LQKENI. CDR3 length equals 15 residues. The CDR3 DNA reads as TGTGCCAGCTCACCAGGGAGCGGGATGGGCGAGACCCAGTACTTC. It translates to CASSPGSGMGETQYF.

This clonotype appeared a single time. The rearrangement links TRBV29-1 to TRBJ2-1, with 7 nucleotides matching TRBD1. The J call may be incorrect, as the DNA end agrees better with TRBJ2-3. This CDR3 is 14 amino acids long. Germline-derived CDR1 and CDR2 are SQVTM and ANQGSEA. The CDR3 protein is CSVGSRGSYNEQYF. DNA of the CDR3: TGCAGCGTTGGGTCCAGGGGGTCCTACAATGAGCAGTATTTT.

The table lists this clonotype with many counts. The rearrangement links TRBV4-1 to TRBJ2-7; possibly TRBD2 for D (5 bases). The CDR3 loop spans 14 amino acids. Per the germline V gene, CDR1 is MGHRA and CDR2 is YSYEKL. V was trimmed by 2 bases and J by 2 bases, leaving 10 bases between them. The CDR3 nucleotides are TGCGCCAGCAGCCAATCCGGGGTTACCTACGAGCAGTACTTC. Amino acid sequence: CASSQSGVTYEQYF.

This clonotype was counted a few times. Just one base apart from a much larger clone, this may be a read error. The chain is built from TRBV5-6 and TRBJ1-2, with D uncertain. Germline V gene data show CDR1 as SGHDT and CDR2 as YYEEEE. Trimming left V 0 bases short and J 11 bases short, with 23 bases between. The CDR3 is 16 residues long. The CDR3 DNA sequence: TGTGCCAGCAGCTTGGGATCCGCGACGGCGGGATCAGCGTACACCTTC. Translating gives CASSLGSATAGSAYTF.

The chain joins TRBV2 to TRBJ2-3; weak D call: TRBD2 (5 bases). Between the trimmed V and J ends, which lost 11 bases and 1 base, there was a span of 7 bases. Germline CDR1 is SNHLY and CDR2 is FYNNEI. This CDR3 region has 11 residues. The CDR3 DNA reads TGTGCCTCGAGGGGCACAGATACGCAGTATTTT. Amino acid sequence: CASRGTDTQYF.

This clonotype was seen many times. The V call is TRBV20-1, the J call TRBJ2-5; weak D call: TRBD1 (5 bases). V was cut by 5 bases and J by 6 bases, with 16 bases left in between. Per the germline V gene, CDR1 is DFQATT and CDR2 is SNEGSKA (reference sequence). The CDR3 extends over 13 amino acids. CDR3 DNA sequence: TGCAGTGCTCACGACAGCGTTCAGAAGACCCAGTACTTC. This encodes CSAHDSVQKTQYF.

As for this clonotype: This may be a read error: a much more frequent sequence differs by one nucleotide. J is TRBJ2-1 and V is TRBV27; D unresolved. The V gene's germline CDR1 is MNHEY and CDR2 SMNVEV (reference sequence). The CDR3 extends over 14 amino acids. The CDR3 nucleotides read TGTGCCAGCAGTTCCGCCATCTCCTACAATGAGCAGCTCTTC. This gives the protein CASSSAISYNEQLF.

This clonotype was seen repeatedly, ten times or more. This sequence joins TRBV12-3 or TRBV12-4 and TRBJ1-2; D may be TRBD1 (5 bases). V lost 2 bases to trimming and J lost 8 bases, with 12 bases between them. The CDR3 length is 13 residues. The DNA for the CDR3 is TGTGCCAGCAGTTTAAGGGGAACGGGGGGCTACACCTTC. It is translated as CASSLRGTGGYTF.

This clonotype was seen once. J is TRBJ2-3 and V is TRBV11-3; 12 bases align to TRBD2. Germline V lookup: CDR1 SGHNT, CDR2 YENEEA. V was clipped by 3 bases and J by 8 bases; unmatched bases: 9. There are 16 residues in the CDR3. CDR3 protein: CASSFQGGLAGGTQYF. The CDR3 region has the DNA TGTGCCAGCAGCTTCCAGGGGGGACTAGCGGGCGGTACGCAGTATTTT.

The chain combines TRBV2 with TRBJ2-7; 9 nucleotides align to TRBD2. This CDR3 region has 13 residues. Germline CDR1 reads SNHLY; CDR2 reads FYNNEI. Germline trimming cut 6 bases from V and 6 bases from J; bases unmatched to any gene: 6. CDR3 nucleotide sequence: TGTGCCAGCAGAGTAGGGACTAGCTCCGAGCAGTACTTC. It encodes CASRVGTSSEQYF.

This clonotype has a count of ten or more. This chain connects TRBV20-1 to TRBJ1-2, with D uncertain. The germline V and J ends were trimmed by 0 bases and 4 bases, with 9 bases remaining between them. The CDR3 runs to 13 residues. Germline V gives CDR1 DFQATT, CDR2 SNEGSKA (reference sequence). CDR3 DNA sequence: TGCAGTGCTAGAGATACACGGACCTATGGCTACACCTTC. This codes for CSARDTRTYGYTF.

The V gene is TRBV7-3, the J gene TRBJ1-2; D is perhaps TRBD1 (5 bases). Deletions cut 2 bases from V and 0 bases from J, with 10 bases between. Germline V gives CDR1 SGHTA, CDR2 FQGTGA. The CDR3 length is 15 residues. In nucleotides, the CDR3 is TGTGCCAGCAGCTTAGGGCGGGGGGCTAACTATGGCTACACCTTC. It encodes CASSLGRGANYGYTF.

Many counts were recorded for this clonotype. The chain has TRBV7-9 and TRBJ1-3; TRBD1 matches 7 bases. V lost 4 bases, J lost 4 bases, and 10 bases stayed unmatched. The CDR3 is 16 residues long. Germline values: CDR1 SEHNR, CDR2 FQNEAQ (reference sequence). The chain's CDR3 is CASSYSGQAGGNTIYF. The CDR3 coding sequence is TGTGCCAGCAGCTATTCAGGACAGGCGGGAGGAAACACCATATATTTT.

A note on this clonotype: The DNA is left out, because the CDR3 cannot be placed on it with certainty; the CDR3 is given as TCRdb lists it. This rearrangement joins TRBV5-1 to TRBJ2-1; TRBD2 is the table's D call and was not checked against the DNA. The CDR3 spans 22 residues, counting both ends. CDR1 and CDR2 (germline): SGHRS, YFSETQ. The CDR3 loop is CASSFYICSSYPGTSGYNEQFF.

This clonotype was recorded at least ten times. V and J are TRBV9 and TRBJ1-4, with D possibly being TRBD1 (5 bases). This CDR3 region has 14 residues. Germline values: CDR1 SGDLS, CDR2 YYNGEE. V dropped 3 bases and J dropped 5 bases, with 11 bases sitting between them. The CDR3 loop is CASSAGGRNEKLFF. The CDR3 DNA follows: TGTGCCAGCAGCGCGGGGGGAAGAAATGAAAAACTGTTTTTT.

The V and J genes are TRBV20-1 and TRBJ2-1, with D maybe TRBD2 (5 bases). This CDR3 has 16 residues. Germline V CDR1 and CDR2: DFQATT, SNEGSKA (reference sequence). The CDR3 DNA follows: TGCAGCGCTGGTAACCTACTAGGTTCGTTCTACAATGAGCAGTTCTTC. Translation gives CSAGNLLGSFYNEQFF.